This T cell receptor (beta chain) came from a study of T cell responses to AZD1222 COVID-19 vaccine. Study-level findings and limits: CD4 TCRs associated with vaccination spanned spike, dominating at 160-218 and 743-854. Elevations in Spike-specific TCR breadth and depth followed administration of two AZD1222 doses.

About this clone: Its specificity is unknown.

Using immunoSEQ multiplex PCR, the repertoire was profiled, and TCRdb retains in-frame clones only, with some absent. This sample has some 89,000 clones, with over 75% found just once. Germline-derived CDR1 and CDR2 are LNHDA and SQIVND (reference sequence). This CDR3 contains 17 residues. V was pared by 0 bases and J by 2 bases, with 17 bases between. The TCR originated in an adult in good health. Here the sequenced sample was peripheral blood, taken on day 0 of MenACWY control vaccination. The chain has TRBV19 and TRBJ2-7; no clear D. The CDR3 region has the DNA TGTGCCAGTAGTATAGAATCTCGACAAATCTCCCCCTACGAGCAGTACTTC. Amino acid sequence: CASSIESRQISPYEQYF.